The rows below give T cell receptor beta chains drawn from one sample of a study of T cells after posttransplantation cyclophosphamide. Profiled with immunoSEQ multiplex PCR; TCRdb holds only in-frame clones, not every one. The specimen has tens of thousands of clones, none found just once. Input material: PBMCs. These receptors came from a woman aged 60-75 years in good health, CMV-negative, and a related stem cell transplant donor. Each CDR3 is given with its conserved first and last residue. A D gene is named only where the DNA matches it firmly. Clone size is shown for a subset of rows, as once, few, many or a class of expanded clone.

V gene	J gene	D gene	clone size	CDR3 protein	CDR3 DNA
TRBV4-3	TRBJ2-1	TRBD2	many	CASSQDRGDWTSGNEQFF	TGCGCCAGCAGCCAAGATCGGGGGGACTGGACTAGCGGGAATGAGCAGTTCTTC
TRBV4-2	TRBJ2-4	.	many	CASSQVRTEAKNIQYF	TGTGCCAGCAGCCAAGTTCGGACAGAAGCCAAAAACATTCAGTACTTC
TRBV6-5	TRBJ1-6	TRBD1	.	CASRGRTGVNSPLHF	TGTGCCAGCAGGGGGAGGACAGGGGTTAATTCACCCCTCCACTTT
TRBV18	TRBJ1-6	.	many	CASSPEDYNSPLHF	TGTGCCAGCTCACCGGAGGACTACAATTCACCCCTCCACTTT
TRBV25-1	TRBJ2-1	.	many	CASSPDRTEQFF	TGTGCCAGCAGCCCCGACAGAACCGAGCAGTTCTTC
TRBV27	TRBJ2-3	TRBD2	many	CASSLGGGGADTQYF	TGTGCCAGCAGTTTAGGGGGGGGTGGGGCAGATACGCAGTATTTT
TRBV7-2	TRBJ2-1	TRBD2	few	CASSRISGSQNEQFF	TGTGCCAGCAGCCGGATTAGCGGGAGTCAAAATGAGCAGTTCTTC
TRBV19	TRBJ2-1	.	few	CASSSRPPDRAPLGGEQFF	TGTGCCAGTAGTTCCCGACCGCCTGACAGGGCCCCCCTGGGGGGTGAGCAGTTCTTC
TRBV2	TRBJ1-2	TRBD1	many	CASRTQRTGSDGYTF	TGTGCCAGCAGGACACAACGGACAGGCTCTGATGGCTACACCTTC
TRBV4-2	TRBJ1-1	TRBD1	many	CASSQDRQGGGTEAFF	TGTGCCAGCAGCCAAGATCGACAGGGGGGAGGGACTGAAGCTTTCTTT
TRBV5-1	TRBJ2-2	TRBD2	many	CASSSGGHGFTGELFF	TGCGCCAGCAGCAGCGGGGGACACGGCTTTACCGGGGAGCTGTTTTTT
TRBV2	TRBJ2-5	TRBD2	many	CASRNPQELAGQETQYF	TGTGCCAGCAGGAACCCCCAGGAACTAGCGGGCCAAGAGACCCAGTACTTC
TRBV6-6	TRBJ2-6	TRBD1	many	CASSSTGAGANVLTF	TGTGCCAGCAGTTCCACAGGGGCTGGGGCCAACGTCCTGACTTTC
TRBV5-1	TRBJ2-5	.	many	CASSLAPGQETQYF	TGCGCCAGCAGCTTGGCCCCAGGCCAAGAGACCCAGTACTTC
TRBV2	TRBJ2-1	TRBD2	many	CASRPSGGRNEQFF	TGTGCCAGCAGGCCCTCTGGCGGGAGGAATGAGCAGTTCTTC
TRBV27	TRBJ2-7	.	many	CASSDLASSSYEQYF	TGTGCCAGCAGTGACCTAGCGTCTAGCTCCTACGAGCAGTACTTC
TRBV19	TRBJ2-3	TRBD2	many	CASSASGADTQYF	TGTGCCAGTAGTGCTAGCGGGGCAGATACGCAGTATTTT
TRBV27	TRBJ2-2	.	few	CASSFGPNGELFF	TGTGCCAGCAGTTTTGGCCCAAACGGGGAGCTGTTTTTT
TRBV4-1	TRBJ2-1	TRBD2	.	CASSPPGTIYEQFF	TGCGCCAGCAGCCCTCCAGGGACTATATATGAGCAGTTCTTC
TRBV19	TRBJ2-5	TRBD1	many	CASSPTGVKGTQYF	TGTGCCAGTAGTCCCACAGGGGTAAAGGGGACCCAGTACTTC
TRBV7-8	TRBJ1-1	.	many	CASSLYRQMNTEAFF	TGTGCCAGCAGCCTATACCGACAGATGAACACTGAAGCTTTCTTT
TRBV6-6	TRBJ1-4	.	many	CASSRGAASTNEKLFF	TGTGCCAGCAGCCGCGGGGCGGCTTCAACTAATGAAAAACTGTTTTTT
TRBV4-1	TRBJ2-7	TRBD1	.	CASSQDPGQGAYEQYF	TGCGCCAGCAGCCAAGATCCAGGACAGGGGGCCTACGAGCAGTACTTC
TRBV10-3	TRBJ1-5	.	many	CATRGVGGQPQHF	TGTGCTACCCGGGGGGTCGGAGGTCAGCCCCAGCATTTT
TRBV29-1	TRBJ1-5	.	many	CSARQENQPQHF	TGCAGCGCTCGACAGGAGAATCAGCCCCAGCATTTT